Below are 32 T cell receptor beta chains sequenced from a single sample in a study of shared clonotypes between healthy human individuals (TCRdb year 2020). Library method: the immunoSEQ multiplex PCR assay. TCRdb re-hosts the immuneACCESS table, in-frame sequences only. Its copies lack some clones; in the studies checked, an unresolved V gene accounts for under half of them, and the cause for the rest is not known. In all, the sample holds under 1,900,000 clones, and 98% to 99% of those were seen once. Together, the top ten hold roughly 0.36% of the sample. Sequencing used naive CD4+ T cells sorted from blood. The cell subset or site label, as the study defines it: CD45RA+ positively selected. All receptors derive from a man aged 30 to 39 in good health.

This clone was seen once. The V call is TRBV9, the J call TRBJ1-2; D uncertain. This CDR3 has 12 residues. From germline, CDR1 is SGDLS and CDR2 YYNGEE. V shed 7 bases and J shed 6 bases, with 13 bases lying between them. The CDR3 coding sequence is TGTGCCAGCCAAAGCCCGGACCATGGCTACACCTTC. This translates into CASQSPDHGYTF.

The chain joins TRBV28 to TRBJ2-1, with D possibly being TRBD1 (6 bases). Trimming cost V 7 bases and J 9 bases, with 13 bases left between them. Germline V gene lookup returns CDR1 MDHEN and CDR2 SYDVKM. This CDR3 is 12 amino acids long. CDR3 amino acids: CASNQGPTEQFF. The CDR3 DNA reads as TGTGCCAGCAATCAGGGGCCCACTGAGCAGTTCTTC.

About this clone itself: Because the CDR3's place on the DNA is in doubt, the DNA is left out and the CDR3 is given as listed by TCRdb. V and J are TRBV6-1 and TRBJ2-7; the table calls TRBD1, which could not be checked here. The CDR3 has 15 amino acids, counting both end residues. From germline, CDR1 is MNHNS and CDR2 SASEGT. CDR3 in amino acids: CASILDRTSSYEQYF.

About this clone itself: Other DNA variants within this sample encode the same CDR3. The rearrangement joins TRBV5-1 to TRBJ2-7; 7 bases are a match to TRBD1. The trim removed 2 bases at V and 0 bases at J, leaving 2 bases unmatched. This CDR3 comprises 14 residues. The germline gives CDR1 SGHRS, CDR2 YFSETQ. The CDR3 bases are TGCGCCAGCAGCTTAACAGGGGTCTCCTACGAGCAGTACTTC. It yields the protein CASSLTGVSYEQYF.

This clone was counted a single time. The CDR3 loop reads CASSRGQANSYEQYF. Here the CDR3 DNA reads TGTGCCAGTAGTAGAGGACAGGCGAACTCCTACGAGCAGTACTTC. The rearrangement uses TRBV19 and TRBJ2-7; 7 bases map to TRBD1. The CDR3 covers 15 residues. V shed 4 bases, J shed 0 bases, and the junction held 6 bases outside the gene matches. CDR1 is LNHDA and CDR2 is SQIVND in the germline V gene (reference sequence).

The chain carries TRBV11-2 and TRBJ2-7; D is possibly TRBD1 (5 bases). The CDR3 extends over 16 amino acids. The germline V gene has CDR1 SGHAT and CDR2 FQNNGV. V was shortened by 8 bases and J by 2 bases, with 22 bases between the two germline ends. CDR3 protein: CASGNRGATGPYEQYF. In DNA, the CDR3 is TGTGCCAGCGGCAATAGGGGTGCGACCGGACCCTACGAGCAGTACTTC.

The CDR3 DNA reads as TGTGCCAGCAGGCTTGAGGTAGGGGCGGGAGGCCCCTACGAGCAGTACTTC. This translates into CASRLEVGAGGPYEQYF. The V and J genes are TRBV5-6 and TRBJ2-7, with 8 bases identical to TRBD2. Germline V gene sequence: CDR1 SGHDT, CDR2 YYEEEE. CDR3 length equals 17 residues. V shed 5 bases, J shed 2 bases, and the junction held 15 bases outside the gene matches.

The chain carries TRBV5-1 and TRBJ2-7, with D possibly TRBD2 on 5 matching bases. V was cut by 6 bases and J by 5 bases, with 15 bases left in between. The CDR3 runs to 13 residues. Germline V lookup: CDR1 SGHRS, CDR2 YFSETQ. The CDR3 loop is CASKEGLPHEQYF. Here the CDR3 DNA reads TGCGCCAGCAAAGAGGGCCTGCCGCACGAGCAGTACTTC.

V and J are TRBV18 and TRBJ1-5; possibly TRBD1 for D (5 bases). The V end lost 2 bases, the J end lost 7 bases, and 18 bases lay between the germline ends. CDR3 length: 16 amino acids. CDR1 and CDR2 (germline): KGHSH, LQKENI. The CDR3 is CASSPLSTDSGQPQHF. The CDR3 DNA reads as TGTGCCAGCTCACCATTATCCACAGATTCAGGGCAGCCCCAGCATTTT.

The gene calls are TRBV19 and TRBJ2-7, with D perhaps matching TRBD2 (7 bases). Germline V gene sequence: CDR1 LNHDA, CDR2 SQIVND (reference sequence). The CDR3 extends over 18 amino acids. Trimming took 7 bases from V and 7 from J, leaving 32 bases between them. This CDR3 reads CASKPAPGRGKGSEEQYF. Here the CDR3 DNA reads TGTGCCAGTAAACCGGCACCAGGGAGGGGGAAGGGATCGGAGGAGCAGTACTTC.

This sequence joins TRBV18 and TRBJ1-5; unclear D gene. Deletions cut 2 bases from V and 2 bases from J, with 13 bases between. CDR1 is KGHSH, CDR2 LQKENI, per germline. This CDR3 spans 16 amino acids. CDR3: CASSPESLSGNQPQHF. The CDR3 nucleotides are TGTGCCAGCTCACCAGAGTCACTTAGCGGCAATCAGCCCCAGCATTTT. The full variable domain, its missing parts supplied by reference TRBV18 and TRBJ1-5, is NAGVMQNPRHLVRRRGQEARLRCSPMKGHSHVYWYRQLPEEGLKFMVYLQKENIIDESGMPKERFSAEFPKEGPSILRIQQVVRGDSAAYFCASSPESLSGNQPQHFGDGTRLSIL.

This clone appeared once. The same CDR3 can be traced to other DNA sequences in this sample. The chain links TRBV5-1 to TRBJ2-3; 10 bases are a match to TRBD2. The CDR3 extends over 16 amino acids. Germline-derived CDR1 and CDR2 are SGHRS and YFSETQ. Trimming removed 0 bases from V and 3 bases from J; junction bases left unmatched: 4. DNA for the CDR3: TGCGCCAGCAGCTTGGGGCTAGCGGGGGCGACAGATACGCAGTATTTT. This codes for CASSLGLAGATDTQYF.

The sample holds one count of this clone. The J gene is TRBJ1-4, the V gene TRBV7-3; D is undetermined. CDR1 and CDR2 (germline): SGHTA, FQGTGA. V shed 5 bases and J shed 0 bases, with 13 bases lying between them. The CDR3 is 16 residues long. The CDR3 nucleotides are TGTGCCAGCAGCCTCCTAAGTTCGGCAACTAATGAAAAACTGTTTTTT. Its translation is CASSLLSSATNEKLFF. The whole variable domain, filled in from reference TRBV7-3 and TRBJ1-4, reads GAGVSQTPSNKVTEKGKYVELRCDPISGHTALYWYRQSLGQGPEFLIYFQGTGAADDSGLPNDRFFAVRPEGSVSTLKIQRTERGDSAVYLCASSLLSSATNEKLFFGSGTQLSVL.

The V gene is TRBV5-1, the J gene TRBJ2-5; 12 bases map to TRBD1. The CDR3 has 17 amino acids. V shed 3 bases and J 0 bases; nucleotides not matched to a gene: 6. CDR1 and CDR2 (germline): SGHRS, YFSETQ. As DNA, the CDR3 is TGCGCCAGCAGCTCCGGGACAGGGGGCTCGTACCAAGAGACCCAGTACTTC. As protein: CASSSGTGGSYQETQYF. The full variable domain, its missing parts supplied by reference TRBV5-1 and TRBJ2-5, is KAGVTQTPRYLIKTRGQQVTLSCSPISGHRSVSWYQQTPGQGLQFLFEYFSETQRNKGNFPGRFSGRQFSNSRSEMNVSTLELGDSALYLCASSSGTGGSYQETQYFGPGTRLLVL.

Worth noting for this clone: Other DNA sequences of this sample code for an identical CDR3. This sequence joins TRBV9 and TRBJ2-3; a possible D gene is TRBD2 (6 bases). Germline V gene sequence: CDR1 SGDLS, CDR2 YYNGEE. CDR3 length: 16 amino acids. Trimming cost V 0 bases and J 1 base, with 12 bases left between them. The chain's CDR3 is CASSVGTSLGTDTQYF. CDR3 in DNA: TGTGCCAGCAGCGTAGGTACTAGCTTGGGCACAGATACGCAGTATTTT.

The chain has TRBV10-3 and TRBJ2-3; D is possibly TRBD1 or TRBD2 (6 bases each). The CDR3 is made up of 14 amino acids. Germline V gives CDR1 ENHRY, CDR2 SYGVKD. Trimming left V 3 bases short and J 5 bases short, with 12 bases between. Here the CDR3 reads CAISDGGQGDTQYF. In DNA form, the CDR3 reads TGTGCCATCAGTGATGGGGGGCAGGGAGATACGCAGTATTTT.

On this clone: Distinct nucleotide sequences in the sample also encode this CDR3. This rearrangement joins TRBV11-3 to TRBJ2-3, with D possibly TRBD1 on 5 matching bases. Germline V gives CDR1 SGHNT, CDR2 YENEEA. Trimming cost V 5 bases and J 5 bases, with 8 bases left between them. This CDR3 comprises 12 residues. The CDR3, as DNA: TGTGCCAGCAGCCCAGGGCGAGATACGCAGTATTTT. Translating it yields CASSPGRDTQYF. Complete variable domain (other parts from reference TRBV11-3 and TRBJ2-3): EAGVVQSPRYKIIEKKQPVAFWCNPISGHNTLYWYLQNLGQGPELLIRYENEEAVDDSQLPKDRFSAERLKGVDSTLKIQPAELGDSAVYLCASSPGRDTQYFGPGTRLTVL.

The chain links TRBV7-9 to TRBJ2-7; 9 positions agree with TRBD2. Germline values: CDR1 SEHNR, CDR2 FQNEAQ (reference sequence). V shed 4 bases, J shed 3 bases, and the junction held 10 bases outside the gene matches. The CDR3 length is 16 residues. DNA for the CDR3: TGTGCCAGCAGCTCTGCGACTAGCGGACCATTCTACGAGCAGTACTTC. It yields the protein CASSSATSGPFYEQYF.

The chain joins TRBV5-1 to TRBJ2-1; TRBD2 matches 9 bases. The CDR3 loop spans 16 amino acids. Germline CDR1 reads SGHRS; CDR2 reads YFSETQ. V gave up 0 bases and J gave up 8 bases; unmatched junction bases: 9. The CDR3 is CASSLDRGLATHEQFF. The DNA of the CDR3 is TGCGCCAGCAGCTTGGATCGGGGACTAGCTACCCATGAGCAGTTCTTC.

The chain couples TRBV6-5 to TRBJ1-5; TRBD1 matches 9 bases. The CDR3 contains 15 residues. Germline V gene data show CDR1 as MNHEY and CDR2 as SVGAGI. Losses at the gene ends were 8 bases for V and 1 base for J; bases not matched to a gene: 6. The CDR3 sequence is CASRLQGASNQPQHF. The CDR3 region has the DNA TGTGCCAGCCGATTACAGGGGGCGAGCAATCAGCCCCAGCATTTT.

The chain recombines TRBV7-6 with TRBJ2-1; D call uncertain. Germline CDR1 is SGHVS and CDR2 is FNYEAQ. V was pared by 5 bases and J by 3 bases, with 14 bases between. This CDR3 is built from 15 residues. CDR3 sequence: CASSGRYASYNEQFF. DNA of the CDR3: TGTGCCAGCAGCGGGCGTTACGCAAGCTACAATGAGCAGTTCTTC.

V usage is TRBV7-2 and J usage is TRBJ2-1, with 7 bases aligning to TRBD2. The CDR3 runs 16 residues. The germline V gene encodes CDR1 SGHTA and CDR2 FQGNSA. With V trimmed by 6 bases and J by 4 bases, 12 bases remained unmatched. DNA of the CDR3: TGTGCCAGCAGTTCCACGGGTTACGGGGGGTACAATGAGCAGTTCTTC. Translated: CASSSTGYGGYNEQFF.

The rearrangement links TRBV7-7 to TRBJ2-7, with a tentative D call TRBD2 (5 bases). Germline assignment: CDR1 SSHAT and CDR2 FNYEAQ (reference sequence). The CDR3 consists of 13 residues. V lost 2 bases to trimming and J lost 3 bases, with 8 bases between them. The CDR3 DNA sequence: TGTGCCAGCAGCTTAAGAGAGGGCTACGAGCAGTACTTC. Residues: CASSLREGYEQYF.

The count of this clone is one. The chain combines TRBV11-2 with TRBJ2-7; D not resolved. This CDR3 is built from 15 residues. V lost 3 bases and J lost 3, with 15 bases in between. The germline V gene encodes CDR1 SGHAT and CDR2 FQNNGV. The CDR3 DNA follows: TGTGCCAGCAGCTTCGGTGTTCGCGCCAACTACGAGCAGTACTTC. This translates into CASSFGVRANYEQYF.

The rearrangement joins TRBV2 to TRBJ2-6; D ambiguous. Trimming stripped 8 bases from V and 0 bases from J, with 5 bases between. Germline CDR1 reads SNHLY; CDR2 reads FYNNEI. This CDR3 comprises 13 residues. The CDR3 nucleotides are TGTGCCAGCGGGAACTCTGGGGCCAACGTCCTGACTTTC. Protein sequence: CASGNSGANVLTF.

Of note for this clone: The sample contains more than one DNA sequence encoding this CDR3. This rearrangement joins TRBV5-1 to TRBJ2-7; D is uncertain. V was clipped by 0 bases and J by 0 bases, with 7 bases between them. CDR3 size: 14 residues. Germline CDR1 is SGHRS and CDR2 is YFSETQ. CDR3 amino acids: CASSLGPSSYEQYF. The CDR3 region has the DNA TGCGCCAGCAGCTTGGGGCCGAGCTCCTACGAGCAGTACTTC. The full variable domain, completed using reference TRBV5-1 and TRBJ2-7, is KAGVTQTPRYLIKTRGQQVTLSCSPISGHRSVSWYQQTPGQGLQFLFEYFSETQRNKGNFPGRFSGRQFSNSRSEMNVSTLELGDSALYLCASSLGPSSYEQYFGPGTRLTVT.

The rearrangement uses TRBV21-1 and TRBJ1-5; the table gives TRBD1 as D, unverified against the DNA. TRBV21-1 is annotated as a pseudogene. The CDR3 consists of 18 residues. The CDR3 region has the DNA TGTGCCAGCAGCAAAGAATATGAGGACAGAAGGTGCGACTGGGCCCAGCATTTT. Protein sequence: CASSKEYEDRRCDWAQHF.

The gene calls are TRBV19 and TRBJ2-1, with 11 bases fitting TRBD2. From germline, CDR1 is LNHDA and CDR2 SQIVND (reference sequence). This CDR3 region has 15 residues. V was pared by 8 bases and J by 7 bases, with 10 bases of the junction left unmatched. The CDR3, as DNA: TGTGCCAGTCGAGTTACTAGCGGGAGAGGAAATGAGCAGTTCTTC. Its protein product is CASRVTSGRGNEQFF.

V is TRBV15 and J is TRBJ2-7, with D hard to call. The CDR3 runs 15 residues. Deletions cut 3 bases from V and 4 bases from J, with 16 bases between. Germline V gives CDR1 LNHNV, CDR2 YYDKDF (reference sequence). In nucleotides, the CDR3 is TGTGCCACCAGCAGGGGTCGCGGTGGTCAGTACGAGCAGTACTTC. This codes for CATSRGRGGQYEQYF. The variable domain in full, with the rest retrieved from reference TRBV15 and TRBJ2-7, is DAMVIQNPRYQVTQFGKPVTLSCSQTLNHNVMYWYQQKSSQAPKLLFHYYDKDFNNEADTPDNFQSRRPNTSFCFLDIRSPGLGDTAMYLCATSRGRGGQYEQYFGPGTRLTVT.

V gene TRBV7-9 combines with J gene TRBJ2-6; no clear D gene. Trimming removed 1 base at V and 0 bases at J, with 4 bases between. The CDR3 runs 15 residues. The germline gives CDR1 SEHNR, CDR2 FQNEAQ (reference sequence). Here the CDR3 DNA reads TGTGCCAGCAGCTTAGTAGGCTCTGGGGCCAACGTCCTGACTTTC. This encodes CASSLVGSGANVLTF.

The CDR3 region is CASSYQDSAYEQYF. The CDR3 DNA reads as TGTGCCAGCAGTTACCAAGACTCGGCCTACGAGCAGTACTTC. The chain couples TRBV6-6 to TRBJ2-7; D is unclear. Per germline, CDR1 MNHNY and CDR2 SVGAGI (reference sequence). The CDR3 has 14 residues. Trimming left V 2 bases short and J 2 bases short, with 10 bases between.

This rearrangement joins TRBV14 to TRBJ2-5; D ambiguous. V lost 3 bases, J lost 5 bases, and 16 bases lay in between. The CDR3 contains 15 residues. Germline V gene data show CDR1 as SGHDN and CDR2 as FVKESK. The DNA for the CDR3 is TGTGCCAGCAGCCAGCTCAGGACGCAATTTGAGACCCAGTACTTC. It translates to CASSQLRTQFETQYF.